The clone carrying this TCR beta chain showed up just once. Its antigen is not identified. This sample stems from a study of OX40 agonist ivuxolimab in advanced cancers. General study points: Relative to CD4+ cells, CD8+ T cells on average had more expanded clones.

V lost 2 bases, J lost 9 bases, and 22 bases lay in between. This CDR3 contains 16 residues. Germline V gene sequence: CDR1 SGHVS, CDR2 FQNEAQ. Some clones are missing from TCRdb's copy, which holds only in-frame ones; the method was immunoSEQ multiplex PCR. The table lists some 94,000 clones, about 90% of them singletons. Source: CD4+ or CD8+ T cells sorted from blood, taken in a trial of the OX40 agonist ivuxolimab. The chain carries TRBV7-8 and TRBJ2-5, with a weak D call TRBD2 (7 bases). The TCR was taken from an adult with an advanced solid tumor such as melanoma, head and neck, liver or kidney cancer. The CDR3 region is CASSLSGRGANRPQYF. DNA of the CDR3: TGTGCCAGCAGCTTATCGGGACGGGGGGCGAACCGCCCCCAGTACTTC. Variable domain in full (rest from reference TRBV7-8 and TRBJ2-5): GAGVSQSPRYKVAKRGQDVALRCDPISGHVSLFWYQQALGQGPEFLTYFQNEAQLDKSGLPSDRFFAERPEGSVSTLKIQRTQQEDSAVYLCASSLSGRGANRPQYFGPGTRLLVL.